The TCR beta chain under discussion was sequenced for a study of CD8 T cells in ankylosing spondylitis (dated by TCRdb to the late 2010s). Turning to the overall study: The study set out to find disease-linked TCR variants by profiling T cell receptor beta repertoires in ankylosing spondylitis patients and healthy donors. The whole study cohort included some 100 healthy donors and 25 ankylosing spondylitis patients. Peripheral blood was sampled, and synovial fluid was also collected from ankylosing spondylitis patients. What the authors observed across the whole study: In peripheral blood, the disease-linked clones were found at relatively low frequencies and had a CD8+ phenotype. Some of the motif variants had been reported before in the synovial fluid and blood of reactive arthritis patients, a finding that suggests common disease-initiation mechanisms. Blood from ankylosing spondylitis patients appeared to be characterized by a TCR beta motif made up of about 8 highly homologous amino acid variants. The disease-linked clones were reported to be significantly enriched in matched synovial fluid samples from ankylosing spondylitis patients.

Looking up the germline V gene (reference sequence) yields CDR1 LGHDT and CDR2 YNNKEL. From cysteine to phenylalanine, the CDR3 is 13 amino acids long. Of the read, only the CDR3 DNA is kept; its 39 bases are in frame from base 1. At the junction V is shortened by 6 bases and J by 8 bases; bases outside the gene matches: 9. A note on this clonotype: Its specific antigen is unknown. Within one base of it there is no much larger clone, and no base qualities were kept.

The run used an Illumina HiSeq 2500. Quantitative 5'-RACE with molecular barcodes was the method used to prepare the TCR beta libraries. Concerning the study's data processing: A new computational method, built on a probabilistic model of VDJ rearrangement, was used to identify disease-linked TCR variants. TCRdb ran its own pipeline on the public reads, namely fastp trimming at Q25 and MiXCR clone calling, and kept in-frame beta chains. Rows with a matching CDR3 protein are joined into one entry that keeps the most common DNA and genes. The V and J calls follow TCRdb's processing rather than the paper's. This sample is represented by 200,000 to 250,000 distinct CDR3 sequences; approximately 16% of them were singletons. The ten largest clones take up 40% to 50% of the sample.

The TCR was taken from a male donor with ankylosing spondylitis. The chain was built from TRBV3-1 and TRBJ1-1; 7 bases in between match TRBD1. Sequenced sample: blood, either unsorted or a sorted T cell fraction (not recorded which). The CDR3 sequence is CASRHRGKREAFF. Read as DNA, the sequence is TGTGCCAGCAGACACAGGGGAAAGCGGGAAGCTTTCTTT.